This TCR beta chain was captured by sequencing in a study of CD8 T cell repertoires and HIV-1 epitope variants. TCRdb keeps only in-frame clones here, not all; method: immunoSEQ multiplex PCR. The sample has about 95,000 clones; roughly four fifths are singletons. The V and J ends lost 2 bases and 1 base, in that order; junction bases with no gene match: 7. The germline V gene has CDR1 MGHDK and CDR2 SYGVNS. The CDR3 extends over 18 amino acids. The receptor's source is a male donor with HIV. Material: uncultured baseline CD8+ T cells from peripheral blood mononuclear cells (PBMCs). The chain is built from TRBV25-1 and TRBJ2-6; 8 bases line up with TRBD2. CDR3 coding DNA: TGTGCCAGCAGTGAAGTGGTAGCGGGAATTTCTGGGGCCAACGTCCTGACTTTC. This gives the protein CASSEVVAGISGANVLTF.